One sample yielded the 6 T cell receptor beta chains listed below, sequenced in a study of blood T cell repertoires in COVID-19. The table came from immunoSEQ multiplex PCR; TCRdb's copy has only in-frame clones and leaves some out. In the table there are roughly 70,000 clones, 73% of which are singletons. Material for sequencing was peripheral blood. The receptors shown here come from a man aged 55 to 70 with acute or convalescent COVID-19.

V gene TRBV5-1 combines with J gene TRBJ1-1, with 8 bases that match TRBD1. CDR1 is SGHRS and CDR2 is YFSETQ in the germline V gene. J lost 3 bases, V lost 3 bases, and 4 bases had no gene match. This CDR3 is built from 14 residues. CDR3 DNA: TGCGCCAGCAGCTCACAGGGGGAATACACTGAAGCTTTCTTT. As protein: CASSSQGEYTEAFF.

The CDR3 coding sequence is TGTGCCAGCTATGGCAGGAAATCGAACCGCTATAATTCACCCCTCCACTTT. It codes for CASYGRKSNRYNSPLHF. V usage is TRBV21-1 and J usage is TRBJ1-6; no DNA check was done on the table's D call, TRBD1. TRBV21-1 constitutes a pseudogene. The CDR3 consists of 17 residues.

The rearrangement links TRBV7-3 to TRBJ2-3, with a weak D call TRBD2 (6 bases). The germline gives CDR1 SGHTA, CDR2 FQGTGA. The CDR3 contains 15 residues. V lost 5 bases, J lost 5 bases, and 17 bases lay in between. The CDR3 is CASSPGTLVGDTQYF. The CDR3 DNA reads TGTGCCAGCAGCCCAGGGACTCTTGTTGGAGATACGCAGTATTTT.

The J gene is TRBJ2-3, the V gene TRBV9; 9 positions match TRBD1. Trimming cost V 0 bases and J 0 bases; bases outside gene matches: 11. The V gene's germline CDR1 is SGDLS and CDR2 YYNGEE. This CDR3 is 19 amino acids long. Here the CDR3 reads CASSVEGTGFGLSTDTQYF. DNA of the CDR3: TGTGCCAGCAGCGTAGAGGGGACAGGGTTTGGCCTGAGCACAGATACGCAGTATTTT.

The V and J genes are TRBV24-1 and TRBJ2-3; 10 nucleotides match TRBD1. The junction had 5 bases not matched to a gene; V was cut back by 3 bases and J by 6 bases. Germline CDR1 KGHDR, CDR2 SFDVKD. The CDR3 sequence is 15 residues long. CDR3: CATSDPGQGRDTQYF. Written as DNA, the CDR3 is TGTGCCACCAGTGATCCGGGACAGGGGAGGGATACGCAGTATTTT.

This clone was counted ten times or more. The chain couples TRBV4-2 to TRBJ1-2; D ambiguous. Looked up from germline, CDR1 is LGHNA and CDR2 is YNFKEQ. Trimming took off 2 bases at V and 6 bases at J, with 7 bases between the two ends. The CDR3 is 12 residues long. CDR3 in DNA: TGTGCCAGCAGCCAATGGCAGGATGGCTACACCTTC. It codes for CASSQWQDGYTF.